This TCR beta chain appears in the sequencing data of a study of CD8 T cells in ankylosing spondylitis (dated by TCRdb to 2016 to 2017). For the study in its entirety: To find TCR variants linked to disease, the study profiled T cell receptor beta repertoires in ankylosing spondylitis patients and healthy donors. In total, the full study cohort was made up of 95 to 110 healthy donors and 25 to 30 ankylosing spondylitis patients. Samples of peripheral blood were taken, and for ankylosing spondylitis patients, synovial fluid was collected as well. Results the study describes overall, beyond this receptor: The disease-linked clones showed a CD8+ phenotype and occurred at relatively low frequencies in peripheral blood. The disease-linked clones were reported as significantly enriched in matched synovial fluid samples from ankylosing spondylitis patients. A TCR beta motif made up of several highly homologous amino acid variants appeared to be characteristic of blood from ankylosing spondylitis patients. Some of the motif variants had been reported before in the synovial fluid and blood of reactive arthritis patients, a finding that suggests common disease-initiation mechanisms.

Instrument on record: Illumina HiSeq 2500. Quantitative 5'-RACE with molecular barcodes was the method used to prepare the TCR beta libraries. The original methods were these. Disease-linked TCR variants were identified with a new computational method built on a probabilistic model of VDJ rearrangement. TCRdb ran its own pipeline on the public reads, namely fastp trimming at Q25 and MiXCR clone calling, and kept in-frame beta chains. Each entry is one CDR3 protein sequence, shown with its most common DNA and genes. TCRdb, not the authors, supplied the V and J calls. Counted in this sample were around 450,000 distinct CDR3 sequences; more than 25% of them appeared once. Clones ranked in the top ten supply 0.89% of the sample. As regards this clonotype: This clone's antigen is unknown. No base qualities exist here, and no much larger clone lies one base off it.

Trimming takes 4 bases from V and 2 bases from J, and the germline ends sit 8 bases apart. Counted from cysteine to phenylalanine, this CDR3 has 14 amino acids. The CDR3 DNA has 42 bases and is translated from base 1. CDR1 LGHDT and CDR2 YNNKEL were looked up in the germline V gene (reference sequence). Sequenced input: blood, either unsorted or a sorted T cell fraction (not recorded which). This receptor was obtained from a male donor with ankylosing spondylitis. Here the chain combines TRBV3-1 and TRBJ2-2; possibly the D gene is TRBD2, per 5 matching bases. Here the CDR3 is given as CASSPSSNTGELFF. The DNA is TGTGCCAGCAGCCCTAGCTCCAACACCGGGGAGCTGTTTTTT.